Below are 13 T cell receptor beta chains sequenced from a single sample in a study of blood T cell repertoires in COVID-19. The method was immunoSEQ multiplex PCR; TCRdb's version includes in-frame clones alone and lacks a portion of them. In the table there are under 300,000 clones, about 90% of which are singletons. Sequencing was carried out using peripheral blood. The receptors originated from a woman in her thirties or forties with acute or convalescent COVID-19.

The chain combines TRBV5-1 with TRBJ2-2; 9 nucleotides align to TRBD1. V gave up 0 bases and J gave up 5 bases; unmatched junction bases: 11. The CDR3 covers 18 residues. CDR1 and CDR2 (germline): SGHRS, YFSETQ. The CDR3 loop is CASSLARRQGVFTGELFF. The CDR3 bases are TGCGCCAGCAGCTTGGCCAGGAGACAGGGGGTTTTTACCGGGGAGCTGTTTTTT. Drawing the rest from reference TRBV5-1 and TRBJ2-2, the complete variable domain is KAGVTQTPRYLIKTRGQQVTLSCSPISGHRSVSWYQQTPGQGLQFLFEYFSETQRNKGNFPGRFSGRQFSNSRSEMNVSTLELGDSALYLCASSLARRQGVFTGELFFGEGSRLTVL.

The chain has TRBV6-5 and TRBJ1-2; possible D gene TRBD1, 6 bases. This CDR3 is built from 13 residues. Trimming pared 8 bases from V and 5 bases from J, leaving 15 bases between. Germline-derived CDR1 and CDR2 are MNHEY and SVGAGI. The CDR3 DNA reads TGTGCCAGCTCCAGGACAGTGGAGTATGGCTACACCTTC. Encoded protein: CASSRTVEYGYTF.

This clone was counted only a few times. The rearrangement joins TRBV30 to TRBJ1-5; the D is unclear. This CDR3 has 15 residues. Deletions cut 0 bases from V and 6 bases from J, with 15 bases between. From germline, CDR1 is GTSNPN and CDR2 SVGIG (reference sequence). The CDR3 is CAWSVGTRGSQPQHF. The CDR3 DNA reads as TGTGCCTGGAGTGTAGGAACTCGGGGAAGTCAGCCCCAGCATTTT. The whole variable domain, remainder taken from reference TRBV30 and TRBJ1-5, is SQTIHQWPATLVQPVGSPLSLECTVEGTSNPNLYWYRQAAGRGLQLLFYSVGIGQISSEVPQNLSASRPQDRQFILSSKKLLLSDSGFYLCAWSVGTRGSQPQHFGDGTRLSIL.

The chain couples TRBV2 to TRBJ1-3; maybe TRBD1 (5 bases). Germline assignment: CDR1 SNHLY and CDR2 FYNNEI. The CDR3 sequence is 16 residues long. Trimming left V 6 bases short and J 0 bases short, with 15 bases between. The CDR3 region is CASRGRGSHSGNTIYF. As DNA, the CDR3 is TGTGCCAGCAGGGGCCGGGGGTCCCACTCTGGAAACACCATATATTTT. Based on the CDR3 plus reference TRBV2 and TRBJ1-3, the full variable domain is EPEVTQTPSHQVTQMGQEVILRCVPISNHLYFYWYRQILGQKVEFLVSFYNNEISEKSEIFDDQFSVERPDGSNFTLKIRSTKLEDSAMYFCASRGRGSHSGNTIYFGEGSWLTVV.

The chain combines TRBV6-1 with TRBJ1-3, with D possibly matching TRBD1 (6 bases). Germline V gives CDR1 MNHNS, CDR2 SASEGT. CDR3 length: 19 amino acids. V was trimmed by 0 bases and J by 0 bases, leaving 18 bases between them. The CDR3 sequence is CASSEAPLGALSSGNTIYF. In DNA form, the CDR3 reads TGTGCCAGCAGTGAAGCCCCGTTGGGGGCACTAAGCTCTGGAAACACCATATATTTT.

The V and J genes are TRBV9 and TRBJ1-2; 10 bases line up with TRBD1. The CDR3 sequence is 14 residues long. CDR1 is SGDLS, CDR2 YYNGEE, per germline. The V and J ends lost 3 bases and 6 bases, in that order; junction bases with no gene match: 5. The CDR3 DNA reads TGTGCCAGCAGCGATTGGGGGACAGGGGATGGCTACACCTTC. Protein sequence: CASSDWGTGDGYTF.

V and J are TRBV24-1 and TRBJ2-1; D is uncertain. CDR3 length equals 13 residues. Per germline, CDR1 KGHDR and CDR2 SFDVKD. Trimming shortened V by 4 bases and J by 10 bases, and 13 bases separated the two germline ends. CDR3 residues: CATSDLTHGEQFF. In DNA form, the CDR3 reads TGTGCCACCAGTGACCTGACACACGGCGAGCAGTTCTTC.

Concerning this clone itself: Other DNA sequences in this specimen translate into the identical CDR3. This chain connects TRBV9 to TRBJ2-2; tentative D call: TRBD1 (7 bases). CDR1 SGDLS and CDR2 YYNGEE come from the germline V gene. The CDR3 spans 15 residues. Trimming left V 4 bases short and J 5 bases short, with 15 bases between. CDR3 loop: CASSLGQGGTGELFF. In nucleotides, the CDR3 is TGTGCCAGCAGCCTGGGGCAGGGGGGAACCGGGGAGCTGTTTTTT. Together with reference TRBV9 and TRBJ2-2, the CDR3 gives the full variable domain: DSGVTQTPKHLITATGQRVTLRCSPRSGDLSVYWYQQSLDQGLQFLIQYYNGEERAKGNILERFSAQQFPDLHSELNLSSLELGDSALYFCASSLGQGGTGELFFGEGSRLTVL.

The rearrangement joins TRBV4-1 to TRBJ2-2; 8 bases fit TRBD1. V shed 4 bases, J shed 5 bases, and the junction held 6 bases outside the gene matches. Germline V lookup: CDR1 MGHRA, CDR2 YSYEKL. The CDR3 is 15 residues long. CDR3 residues: CASSLRGPGTGELFF. CDR3 DNA: TGCGCCAGCAGCCTCAGGGGGCCGGGTACCGGGGAGCTGTTTTTT.

V gene TRBV3-1 (or the pseudogene TRBV3-2) combines with J gene TRBJ2-3; the match to TRBD2 covers 11 bases. Per the germline V gene, CDR1 is LGHDT and CDR2 is YNNKEL (reference sequence). CDR3 length equals 15 residues. Trimming cost V 4 bases and J 3 bases; bases outside gene matches: 3. The CDR3 region is CASSLWTSGTDTQYF. The CDR3 DNA reads as TGTGCCAGCAGCCTTTGGACTAGCGGGACAGATACGCAGTATTTT.

Only one count was recorded for this clone. This chain links TRBV5-1 with TRBJ1-6; 8 bases are shared with TRBD1. This CDR3 has 16 residues. Germline loops: CDR1 SGHRS, CDR2 YFSETQ. J lost 7 bases, V lost 4 bases, and 10 bases had no gene match. As DNA, the CDR3 is TGCGCCAGCAGCGGTCCGGGACAGGACTTGAATTCACCCCTCCACTTT. This codes for CASSGPGQDLNSPLHF.

This clone was seen only once. As DNA, the CDR3 is TGTGCCAGCAGGGGTGGACAGGGGGTGACTGAAGCTTTCTTT. Its translation is CASRGGQGVTEAFF. This sequence joins TRBV2 and TRBJ1-1, with TRBD1 matching over 10 bases. The CDR3 length is 14 residues. Germline assignment: CDR1 SNHLY and CDR2 FYNNEI. The J segment lost 5 bases and the V segment lost 6 bases, leaving 6 bases of the junction unmatched.

The rearrangement links TRBV10-3 to TRBJ1-5; D is unclear. CDR1 and CDR2 (germline): ENHRY, SYGVKD. The V end lost 3 bases, the J end lost 2 bases, and 8 bases lay between the germline ends. The CDR3 contains 14 residues. The CDR3 region is CAISEQIGNQPQHF. CDR3 DNA: TGTGCCATCAGTGAACAGATAGGCAATCAGCCCCAGCATTTT.